Listed here is a single T cell receptor (beta chain). This specimen comes from a study of blood T cell repertoires in COVID-19. Some clones are missing from TCRdb's copy, which holds only in-frame ones; the method was immunoSEQ multiplex PCR. The sample consists of more than 80,000 clones, 70% to 80% of them appearing once. Germline CDR1 and CDR2: SGHDT and YYEEEE. V was pared by 0 bases and J by 8 bases, with 6 bases between. The CDR3 contains 13 residues. The specimen was peripheral blood. V gene TRBV5-6 combines with J gene TRBJ1-6; D is unclear. The TCR comes from a human donor with acute or convalescent COVID-19. The donor label of this sample is uncertain. The CDR3 loop reads CASSLDSDSPLHF. The CDR3 coding sequence is TGTGCCAGCAGCTTGGACAGTGATTCACCCCTCCACTTT.